The T cell receptor (beta chain) described here comes from a study of blood T cell repertoires in COVID-19. Study information: Samples of COVID-19 (acute and convalescent) were obtained from the United States, Italy and Spain.

Losses at the gene ends were 5 bases for V and 3 bases for J; bases not matched to a gene: 5. Germline CDR1 is MNHNY and CDR2 is SVGAGI (reference sequence). There are 14 residues in the CDR3. Each participant's cohort was designated according to participant-reported clinical history. Per the original data handling: Estimated nucleated cell counts came from reference gene primer amplification. Only in-frame clones appear in the TCRdb table, and some are missing; sequencing was by immunoSEQ multiplex PCR. The V and J calls and clone size come from that table; D and trimming were worked out from the DNA. The sample consists of some 220,000 clones, roughly 90% of them appearing once.

J is TRBJ2-7 and V is TRBV6-6, with 9 bases identical to TRBD1. This receptor was identified in a woman aged 45-59 years in a cohort exposed to, infected with or recovered from COVID-19 (not recorded which). The sequencing sample was made of PBMCs or T cells enriched from blood (not recorded which). CDR3 bases: TGTGCCAGCAGTAACCCGGGACAGGGCTACGAGCAGTACTTC. Translating gives CASSNPGQGYEQYF.